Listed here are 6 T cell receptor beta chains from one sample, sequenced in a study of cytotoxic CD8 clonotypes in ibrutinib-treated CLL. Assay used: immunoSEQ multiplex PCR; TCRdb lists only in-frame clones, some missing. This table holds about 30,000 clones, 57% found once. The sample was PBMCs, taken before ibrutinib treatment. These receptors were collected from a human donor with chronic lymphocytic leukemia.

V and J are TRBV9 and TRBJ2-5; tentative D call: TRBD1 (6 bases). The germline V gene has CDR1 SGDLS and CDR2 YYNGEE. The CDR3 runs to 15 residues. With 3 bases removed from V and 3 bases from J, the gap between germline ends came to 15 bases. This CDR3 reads CASSAPGHKKETQYF. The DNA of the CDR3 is TGTGCCAGCAGCGCTCCGGGACACAAAAAAGAGACCCAGTACTTC.

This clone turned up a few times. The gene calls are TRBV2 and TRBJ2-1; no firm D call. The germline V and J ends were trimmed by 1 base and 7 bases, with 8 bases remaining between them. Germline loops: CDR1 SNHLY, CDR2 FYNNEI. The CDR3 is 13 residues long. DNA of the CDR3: TGTGCCAGCAGTGAAGATGGGTGGAATGAGCAGTTCTTC. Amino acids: CASSEDGWNEQFF.

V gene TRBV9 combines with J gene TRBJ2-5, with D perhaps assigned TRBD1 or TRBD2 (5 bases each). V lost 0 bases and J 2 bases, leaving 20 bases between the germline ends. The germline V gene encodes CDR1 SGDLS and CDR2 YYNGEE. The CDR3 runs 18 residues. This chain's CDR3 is CASSVVVASLEGQETQYF. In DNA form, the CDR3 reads TGTGCCAGCAGCGTAGTGGTTGCGAGCCTCGAGGGGCAAGAGACCCAGTACTTC.

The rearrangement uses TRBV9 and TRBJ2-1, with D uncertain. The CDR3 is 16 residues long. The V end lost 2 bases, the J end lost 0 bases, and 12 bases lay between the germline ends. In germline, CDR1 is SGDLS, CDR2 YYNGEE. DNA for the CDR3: TGTGCCAGCAGCGTTCGCCCAGGCAGCTCCTACAATGAGCAGTTCTTC. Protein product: CASSVRPGSSYNEQFF.

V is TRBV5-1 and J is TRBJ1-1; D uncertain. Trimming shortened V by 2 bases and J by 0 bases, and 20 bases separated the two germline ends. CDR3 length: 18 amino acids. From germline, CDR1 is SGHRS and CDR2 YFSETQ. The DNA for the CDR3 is TGCGCCAGCAGCTTACCCCCCGGCAGGAGCAGTATGAACACTGAAGCTTTCTTT. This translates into CASSLPPGRSSMNTEAFF.

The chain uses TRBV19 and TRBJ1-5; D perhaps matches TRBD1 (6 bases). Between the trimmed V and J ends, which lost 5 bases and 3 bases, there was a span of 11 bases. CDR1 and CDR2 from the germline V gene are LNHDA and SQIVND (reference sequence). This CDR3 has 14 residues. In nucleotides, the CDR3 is TGTGCCAGTAGTTACAGGGTAAACAATCAGCCCCAGCATTTT. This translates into CASSYRVNNQPQHF.